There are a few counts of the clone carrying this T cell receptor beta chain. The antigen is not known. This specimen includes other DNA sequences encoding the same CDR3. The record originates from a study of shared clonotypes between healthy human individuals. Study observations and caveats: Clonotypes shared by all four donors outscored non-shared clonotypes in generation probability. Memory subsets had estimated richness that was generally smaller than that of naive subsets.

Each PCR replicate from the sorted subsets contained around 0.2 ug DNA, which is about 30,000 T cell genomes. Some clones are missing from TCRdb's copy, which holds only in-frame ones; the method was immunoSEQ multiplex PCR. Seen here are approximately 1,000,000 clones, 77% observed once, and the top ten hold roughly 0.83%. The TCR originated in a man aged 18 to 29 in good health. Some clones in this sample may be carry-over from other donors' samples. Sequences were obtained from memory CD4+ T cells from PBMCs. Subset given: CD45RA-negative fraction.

In DNA, the CDR3 is TGCGCCAGCAGCCGGGAAGGGAGGACTGAAGCTTTCTTT. Its translation: CASSREGRTEAFF. This chain links TRBV5-1 with TRBJ1-1; D ambiguous. With 4 bases removed from V and 5 bases from J, the gap between germline ends came to 12 bases. CDR1 is SGHRS and CDR2 is YFSETQ in the germline V gene. CDR3 length: 13 amino acids.